Below are 23 T cell receptor beta chains sequenced from a single sample in a study of memory CD4+ T cells and cytomegalovirus serostatus. Assay: immunoSEQ multiplex PCR; the TCRdb copy retains only in-frame clones and omits some. The sample consists of some 57,000 clones, approximately 80% of them appearing once. Single viable CD3+CD4+CD8-CD45RO+ cells were sorted as the memory CD4+ T cells. Source material: memory CD4+ T cells from blood. These receptors were collected from an adult in good health and CMV-seronegative.

The chain joins TRBV12-5 to TRBJ2-1, with 7 bases aligning to TRBD2. Trimming removed 5 bases from V and 5 bases from J; junction bases left unmatched: 18. This CDR3 is built from 18 residues. Germline V gene sequence: CDR1 LGHNT, CDR2 FRNRAP. The CDR3 region has the DNA TGTGCTAGTGGTCTCCGTCGTCTGGGCGGGGGATTAAACAATGAGCAGTTCTTC. Its translation is CASGLRRLGGGLNNEQFF.

The V call is TRBV18, the J call TRBJ2-1, with D tentatively TRBD2 (5 bases). The germline V gene encodes CDR1 KGHSH and CDR2 LQKENI. The length of the CDR3 is 15 residues. With 1 base removed from V and 4 bases from J, the gap between germline ends came to 11 bases. CDR3 in DNA: TGTGCCAGCTCACCACTCGCCCTAGCTTACAATGAGCAGTTCTTC. Its translation is CASSPLALAYNEQFF.

This rearrangement joins TRBV6-6 to TRBJ1-2; 7 positions agree with TRBD1. Germline CDR1 is MNHNY and CDR2 is SVGAGI (reference sequence). The CDR3 runs to 12 residues. V trimming: 4 bases; J trimming: 7 bases; junction bases outside the gene matches: 3. CDR3 region: CASSSYRGGYTF. The CDR3 DNA reads as TGTGCCAGCAGTTCTTACAGGGGTGGCTACACCTTC.

The V gene is TRBV9, the J gene TRBJ2-2; TRBD1 is a possible D gene (5 bases). There are 17 residues in the CDR3. CDR1 is SGDLS and CDR2 is YYNGEE in the germline V gene. Between the trimmed V and J ends, which lost 4 bases and 6 bases, there was a span of 22 bases. The CDR3 region is CASSLKRRGQGPGELFF. Here the CDR3 DNA reads TGTGCCAGCAGCCTAAAAAGAAGGGGCCAGGGCCCCGGGGAGCTGTTTTTT.

The chain recombines TRBV28 with TRBJ2-2, with D perhaps assigned TRBD1 or TRBD2 (6 bases each). V lost 10 bases, J lost 7 bases, and 19 bases lay in between. CDR3 length equals 14 residues. Germline CDR1 MDHEN, CDR2 SYDVKM. This CDR3 reads CATPSGGAGGELFF. Written as DNA, the CDR3 is TGTGCCACCCCGTCCGGGGGCGCGGGCGGGGAGCTGTTTTTT.

V gene TRBV5-6 combines with J gene TRBJ1-1, with D uncertain. Germline CDR1 and CDR2: SGHDT and YYEEEE. The CDR3 extends over 13 amino acids. V was trimmed by 4 bases and J by 6 bases, leaving 13 bases between them. The DNA for the CDR3 is TGTGCCAGCAGCCTCGCGGCAGGTTCTGAAGCTTTCTTT. Protein: CASSLAAGSEAFF.

The genes are TRBV6-6 and TRBJ1-1; the match to TRBD1 covers 7 bases. V shed 6 bases, J shed 4 bases, and the junction held 8 bases outside the gene matches. Germline CDR1 and CDR2: MNHNY and SVGAGI (reference sequence). The CDR3 length is 14 residues. DNA for the CDR3: TGTGCCAGCAGCGCCCCGGGACAGACCACTGAAGCTTTCTTT. As protein: CASSAPGQTTEAFF.

The genes are TRBV28 and TRBJ2-7, with 7 positions matching TRBD1. Germline V gene data show CDR1 as MDHEN and CDR2 as SYDVKM. The trim removed 10 bases at V and 1 base at J, leaving 4 bases unmatched. The CDR3 contains 12 residues. DNA for the CDR3: TGTGCCACCTGGGACAGATCCTACGAGCAGTACTTC. This gives the protein CATWDRSYEQYF.

This sequence joins TRBV28 and TRBJ1-4, with 7 bases lining up with TRBD1. Looked up from germline, CDR1 is MDHEN and CDR2 is SYDVKM. This CDR3 has 15 residues. Unmatched junction bases numbered 9, after V lost 7 bases and J lost 4 bases. As DNA, the CDR3 is TGTGCCAGCACTCCTCGGGACAGAGTTAATGAAAAACTGTTTTTT. Its translation is CASTPRDRVNEKLFF.

The chain combines TRBV2 with TRBJ2-3; 9 nucleotides match TRBD1. Germline CDR1 reads SNHLY; CDR2 reads FYNNEI. CDR3 length equals 14 residues. V trimming: 8 bases; J trimming: 5 bases; junction bases outside the gene matches: 8. This CDR3 is CASRATGGRDTQYF. The CDR3 DNA sequence: TGTGCCAGCCGAGCGACAGGGGGGAGAGATACGCAGTATTTT.

The chain is built from TRBV7-3 and TRBJ2-1, with D tentatively TRBD2 (5 bases). The CDR3 loop spans 16 amino acids. V lost 4 bases and J lost 8, with 21 bases in between. Germline CDR1 is SGHTA and CDR2 is FQGTGA. In nucleotides, the CDR3 is TGTGCCAGCAGCTCTTTCGTTTATGGCGACGGGGATGAGCAGTTCTTC. Its protein is CASSSFVYGDGDEQFF.

The chain recombines TRBV6-5 with TRBJ1-2; 7 bases are a match to TRBD1. The V gene's germline CDR1 is MNHEY and CDR2 SVGAGI. J was trimmed by 4 bases and V by 0 bases; bases with no gene match: 5. CDR3 length equals 15 residues. The CDR3 DNA follows: TGTGCCAGCAGTTACTCGACAGGGAAGATCTATGGCTACACCTTC. The encoded protein is CASSYSTGKIYGYTF.

This rearrangement joins TRBV5-5 to TRBJ2-7, with D possibly TRBD2 on 6 matching bases. Per the germline V gene, CDR1 is SGHKS and CDR2 is YYEKEE (reference sequence). Trimming left V 0 bases short and J 2 bases short, with 15 bases between. This CDR3 spans 16 amino acids. CDR3 region: CASSLASGVGAYEQYF. The CDR3 bases are TGTGCCAGCAGCTTGGCCTCGGGGGTGGGTGCCTACGAGCAGTACTTC.

The chain links TRBV6-6 to TRBJ1-1; D is unresolved. V was shortened by 6 bases and J by 1 base, with 9 bases between the two germline ends. The CDR3 totals 13 residues. Per the germline V gene, CDR1 is MNHNY and CDR2 is SVGAGI (reference sequence). The CDR3 DNA sequence: TGTGCCAGCAGCGAAACGTGGAACACTGAAGCTTTCTTT. This codes for CASSETWNTEAFF.

The J gene is TRBJ1-1, the V gene TRBV2, with D unclear. V lost 3 bases, J lost 2 bases, and 16 bases lay in between. Germline V gene lookup returns CDR1 SNHLY and CDR2 FYNNEI. The CDR3 is made up of 16 amino acids. As DNA, the CDR3 is TGTGCCAGCAGTGACGGTCTGGTACCGTTAAACACTGAAGCTTTCTTT. Amino acid sequence: CASSDGLVPLNTEAFF.

The chain joins TRBV27 to TRBJ2-3; D may be TRBD1 (5 bases). The CDR3 extends over 16 amino acids. Trimming took off 5 bases at V and 2 bases at J, with 17 bases between the two ends. Germline V CDR1 and CDR2: MNHEY, SMNVEV (reference sequence). The CDR3 bases are TGTGCCAGCAGTCAGGGCCCAGCTTTAGCCACAGATACGCAGTATTTT. Protein sequence: CASSQGPALATDTQYF.

V and J are TRBV19 and TRBJ1-5, with D hard to call. The ends were cut back, 0 bases at V and 6 bases at J, with 6 bases in the middle. Germline V CDR1 and CDR2: LNHDA, SQIVND (reference sequence). CDR3 size: 13 residues. The CDR3 coding sequence is TGTGCCAGTAGTATAGATAGGGTTCAGCCCCAGCATTTT. This sequence encodes CASSIDRVQPQHF.

This chain connects TRBV6-1 to TRBJ2-5, with D possibly TRBD2 on 7 matching bases. Trimming stripped 3 bases from V and 4 bases from J, with 18 bases between. The CDR3 runs to 16 residues. The germline V gene encodes CDR1 MNHNS and CDR2 SASEGT. This CDR3 is CASSDGLGGPVETQYF. The CDR3 DNA reads TGTGCCAGCAGTGATGGGTTGGGGGGGCCTGTAGAGACCCAGTACTTC.

This clone was seen a few times. The V and J genes are TRBV5-1 and TRBJ1-1; 8 bases match TRBD1. The V gene's germline CDR1 is SGHRS and CDR2 YFSETQ. Trimming cost V 4 bases and J 4 bases; bases outside gene matches: 9. CDR3 length: 15 amino acids. Here the CDR3 reads CASSGWTGPSTEAFF. DNA of the CDR3: TGCGCCAGCAGCGGATGGACAGGGCCAAGCACTGAAGCTTTCTTT. The full variable domain, in which reference TRBV5-1 and TRBJ1-1 provide the parts outside the CDR3, is KAGVTQTPRYLIKTRGQQVTLSCSPISGHRSVSWYQQTPGQGLQFLFEYFSETQRNKGNFPGRFSGRQFSNSRSEMNVSTLELGDSALYLCASSGWTGPSTEAFFGQGTRLTVV.

The chain recombines TRBV5-1 with TRBJ2-4; possible D gene TRBD1, 6 bases. V gave up 0 bases and J gave up 6 bases, with 10 bases separating them. Germline V CDR1 and CDR2: SGHRS, YFSETQ. The CDR3 spans 14 residues. The CDR3 spells CASSLGQGRNIQYF. The DNA for the CDR3 is TGCGCCAGCAGCTTGGGGCAGGGGAGAAACATTCAGTACTTC.

This clone came up a few times. The CDR3 DNA sequence: TGCGCCAGCAGCACCTACAGGGGCACTGAAGCTTTCTTT. Translated, it gives CASSTYRGTEAFF. J is TRBJ1-1 and V is TRBV5-1, with 7 bases that match TRBD1. Germline loops: CDR1 SGHRS, CDR2 YFSETQ. This CDR3 spans 13 amino acids. V shed 4 bases and J 4 bases; nucleotides not matched to a gene: 4.

The chain couples TRBV7-8 to TRBJ1-4; 8 positions agree with TRBD1. CDR1 and CDR2 (germline): SGHVS, FQNEAQ. This CDR3 has 15 amino acids. V shed 2 bases and J 3 bases; nucleotides not matched to a gene: 2. DNA for the CDR3: TGTGCCAGCAGCTTAACGACAGGGGCTAATGAAAAACTGTTTTTT. It is translated as CASSLTTGANEKLFF. Complete variable domain (other parts from reference TRBV7-8 and TRBJ1-4): GAGVSQSPRYKVAKRGQDVALRCDPISGHVSLFWYQQALGQGPEFLTYFQNEAQLDKSGLPSDRFFAERPEGSVSTLKIQRTQQEDSAVYLCASSLTTGANEKLFFGSGTQLSVL.

This clone was detected a few times. The gene calls are TRBV28 and TRBJ2-2, with 9 bases identical to TRBD2. The CDR3 loop spans 15 amino acids. Germline assignment: CDR1 MDHEN and CDR2 SYDVKM. Germline trimming cut 6 bases from V and 1 base from J; bases unmatched to any gene: 3. The CDR3 coding sequence is TGTGCCAGCAGGCTAGCGGGGCTGAACACCGGGGAGCTGTTTTTT. It specifies CASRLAGLNTGELFF. The full variable domain, completed using reference TRBV28 and TRBJ2-2, is DVKVTQSSRYLVKRTGEKVFLECVQDMDHENMFWYRQDPGLGLRLIYFSYDVKMKEKGDIPEGYSVSREKKERFSLILESASTNQTSMYLCASRLAGLNTGELFFGEGSRLTVL.